This section outlines one TCR beta chain sequence together with its context. The data are from a study of blood T cell repertoires in COVID-19. At the level of the study: Some COVID-19 samples were acute and others convalescent; all came from the United States, Italy and Spain.

The data were produced by immunoSEQ multiplex PCR, yet TCRdb's version contains in-frame clones alone and is incomplete. Of some 150,000 clones in the sample, under 85% were seen once. The TCR originated in a human donor in a cohort sampled during active COVID-19. The sequenced sample was peripheral blood.

CDR3 in DNA: TGTGCCAGCAGCCGGGGGTTCTTCACCGGGGAGCTGTTTTTT. This codes for CASSRGFFTGELFF. The chain links TRBV7-2 to TRBJ2-2, with D possibly TRBD2 on 6 matching bases. The CDR3 consists of 14 residues. Germline V lookup: CDR1 SGHTA, CDR2 FQGNSA. The V end lost 5 bases, the J end lost 4 bases, and 11 bases lay between the germline ends.